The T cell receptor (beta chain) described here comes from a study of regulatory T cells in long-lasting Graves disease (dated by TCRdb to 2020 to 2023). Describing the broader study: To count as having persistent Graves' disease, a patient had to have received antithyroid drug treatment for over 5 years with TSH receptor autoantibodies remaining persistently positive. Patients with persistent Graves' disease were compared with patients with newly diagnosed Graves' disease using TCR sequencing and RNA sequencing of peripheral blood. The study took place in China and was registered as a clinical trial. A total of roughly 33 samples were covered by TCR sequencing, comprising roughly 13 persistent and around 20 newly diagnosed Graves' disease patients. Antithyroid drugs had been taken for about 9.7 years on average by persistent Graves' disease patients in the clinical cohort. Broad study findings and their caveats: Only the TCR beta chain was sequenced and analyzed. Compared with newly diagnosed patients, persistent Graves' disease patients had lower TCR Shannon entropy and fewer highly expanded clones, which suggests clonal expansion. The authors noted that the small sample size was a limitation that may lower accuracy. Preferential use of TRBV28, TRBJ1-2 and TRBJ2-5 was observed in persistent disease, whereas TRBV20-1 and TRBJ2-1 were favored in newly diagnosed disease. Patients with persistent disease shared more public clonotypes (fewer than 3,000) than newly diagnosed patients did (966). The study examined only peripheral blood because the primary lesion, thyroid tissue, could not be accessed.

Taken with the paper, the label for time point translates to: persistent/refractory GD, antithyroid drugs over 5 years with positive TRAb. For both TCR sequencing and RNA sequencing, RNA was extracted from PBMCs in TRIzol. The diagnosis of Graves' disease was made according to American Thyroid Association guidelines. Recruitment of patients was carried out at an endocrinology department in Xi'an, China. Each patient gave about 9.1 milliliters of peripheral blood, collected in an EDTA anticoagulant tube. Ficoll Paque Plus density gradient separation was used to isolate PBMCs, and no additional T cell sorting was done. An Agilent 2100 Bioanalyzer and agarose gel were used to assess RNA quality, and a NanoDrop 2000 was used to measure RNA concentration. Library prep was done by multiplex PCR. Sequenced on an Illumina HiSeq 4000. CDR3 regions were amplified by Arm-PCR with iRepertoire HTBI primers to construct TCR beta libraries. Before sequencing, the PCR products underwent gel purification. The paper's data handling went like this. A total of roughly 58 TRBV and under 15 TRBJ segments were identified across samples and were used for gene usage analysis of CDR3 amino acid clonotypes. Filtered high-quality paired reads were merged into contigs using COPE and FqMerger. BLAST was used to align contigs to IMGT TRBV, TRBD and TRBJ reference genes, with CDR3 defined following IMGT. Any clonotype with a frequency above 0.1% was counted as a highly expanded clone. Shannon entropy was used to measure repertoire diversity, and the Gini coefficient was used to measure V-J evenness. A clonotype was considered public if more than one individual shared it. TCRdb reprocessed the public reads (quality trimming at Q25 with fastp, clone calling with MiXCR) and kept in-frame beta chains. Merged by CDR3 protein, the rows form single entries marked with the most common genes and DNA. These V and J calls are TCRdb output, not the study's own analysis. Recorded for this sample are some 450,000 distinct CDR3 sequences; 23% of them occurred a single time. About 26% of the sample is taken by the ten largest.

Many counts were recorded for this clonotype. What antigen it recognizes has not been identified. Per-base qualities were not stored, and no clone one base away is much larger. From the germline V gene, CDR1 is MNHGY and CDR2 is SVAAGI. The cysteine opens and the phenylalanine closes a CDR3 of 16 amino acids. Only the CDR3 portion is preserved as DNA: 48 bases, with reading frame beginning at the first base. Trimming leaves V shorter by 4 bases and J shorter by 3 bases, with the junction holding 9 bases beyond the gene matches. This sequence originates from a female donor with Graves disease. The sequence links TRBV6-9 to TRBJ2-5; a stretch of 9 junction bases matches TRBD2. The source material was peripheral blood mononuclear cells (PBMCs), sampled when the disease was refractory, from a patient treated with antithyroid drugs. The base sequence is TGTGCCAGCAGTTTTGCGGGAGGGCCCAAAAAAGAGACCCAGTACTTC. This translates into CASSFAGGPKKETQYF.